This passage covers 25 T cell receptor beta chains from one sample sequenced in a study of blood T cell repertoires in COVID-19. Sequencing used immunoSEQ multiplex PCR; TCRdb keeps in-frame clones, though not all of them. The table shows hundreds of thousands of clones, with more than 75% occurring only once. Material: PBMCs or T cells enriched from blood (not recorded which). The receptors shown here come from a woman aged 55-70 years in a cohort exposed to, infected with or recovered from COVID-19 (not recorded which).

This chain joins TRBV5-4 and TRBJ2-5; maybe TRBD2 (7 bases). Trimming cost V 1 base and J 2 bases, with 9 bases left between them. Looked up from germline, CDR1 is SGHNT and CDR2 is YYREEE (reference sequence). CDR3 length: 14 amino acids. The DNA of the CDR3 is TGTGCCAGCAGCTTGAGGGGGGGGCAAGAGACCCAGTACTTC. This sequence encodes CASSLRGGQETQYF.

The V call is TRBV29-1, the J call TRBJ2-7; D not certain. This CDR3 contains 13 residues. Trimming removed 0 bases at V and 0 bases at J, with 6 bases between. The V gene's germline CDR1 is SQVTM and CDR2 ANQGSEA. DNA of the CDR3: TGCAGCGTTGAAGATACCAGCTCCTACGAGCAGTACTTC. It specifies CSVEDTSSYEQYF.

The chain is built from TRBV15 and TRBJ1-6, with TRBD1 identical over 8 bases. From germline, CDR1 is LNHNV and CDR2 YYDKDF (reference sequence). J gave up 14 bases and V 3 bases, and 9 bases lay outside the gene matches. CDR3 length: 14 amino acids. CDR3 sequence (DNA): TGTGCCACCAGCAGGACAGGGGACCTCCCCTCCCTCCACTTT. Its translation is CATSRTGDLPSLHF.

CDR3 in amino acids: CASSLYSEGTGELFF. The DNA for the CDR3 is TGCGCCAGCAGCTTGTATTCGGAGGGGACCGGGGAGCTGTTTTTT. The gene calls are TRBV5-1 and TRBJ2-2; possible D gene TRBD2, 6 bases. Trimming took 1 base from V and 5 from J, leaving 12 bases between them. Germline V lookup: CDR1 SGHRS, CDR2 YFSETQ. The CDR3 spans 15 residues.

The chain joins TRBV7-2 to TRBJ2-7; 9 bases line up with TRBD2. The CDR3 consists of 15 residues. V was pared by 3 bases and J by 2 bases, with 5 bases of the junction left unmatched. The germline gives CDR1 SGHTA, CDR2 FQGNSA. The CDR3 reads CASSLDSGRTYEQYF. The CDR3 DNA reads as TGTGCCAGCAGCTTGGATAGCGGGAGAACCTACGAGCAGTACTTC.

This clone was counted once. The V call is TRBV6-6, the J call TRBJ2-5; 13 bases line up with TRBD2. CDR3 size: 20 residues. V dropped 5 bases and J dropped 1; count of bases not matched to a gene: 16. Germline V gene lookup returns CDR1 MNHNY and CDR2 SVGAGI (reference sequence). CDR3 amino acids: CASSPWTSGSHKEAQETQYF. The CDR3 nucleotides read TGTGCCAGCAGTCCCTGGACTAGCGGGAGTCACAAAGAGGCCCAAGAGACCCAGTACTTC.

This CDR3 reads CASSSEKEQYF. The DNA for the CDR3 is TGTGCCAGCAGTTCGGAGAAAGAGCAGTACTTC. V is TRBV7-2 and J is TRBJ2-7; D gene ambiguous. The length of the CDR3 is 11 residues. Germline values: CDR1 SGHTA, CDR2 FQGNSA. With 6 bases removed from V and 7 bases from J, the gap between germline ends came to 10 bases.

The rearrangement links TRBV9 to TRBJ2-5; D perhaps matches TRBD1 (5 bases). CDR3 size: 15 residues. With 0 bases removed from V and 3 bases from J, the gap between germline ends came to 12 bases. Germline lookup yields CDR1 SGDLS and CDR2 YYNGEE. The CDR3 coding sequence is TGTGCCAGCAGCGTAGCTTATTCAGGGAAAGAGACCCAGTACTTC. It is translated as CASSVAYSGKETQYF.

The CDR3 sequence is CASSLDSAQGANTIYF. CDR3 DNA sequence: TGTGCCAGCAGCTTAGATTCCGCACAGGGGGCAAACACCATATATTTT. The V gene is TRBV7-2, the J gene TRBJ1-3, with 9 bases that match TRBD1. V gave up 1 base and J gave up 6 bases; unmatched junction bases: 7. Germline loops: CDR1 SGHTA, CDR2 FQGNSA. This CDR3 has 16 residues.

The V call is TRBV6-2 or TRBV6-3, the J call TRBJ2-7; D possibly corresponds to TRBD1 (6 bases). CDR3 length: 15 residues. Germline-derived CDR1 and CDR2 are MNHEY and SVGEGT. V was cut by 4 bases and J by 0 bases, with 13 bases left in between. The chain's CDR3 is CASSWTEPISYEQYF. The DNA of the CDR3 is TGTGCCAGCAGTTGGACAGAGCCGATCTCCTACGAGCAGTACTTC.

V is TRBV12-5 and J is TRBJ2-1, with 8 bases aligning to TRBD1. The germline CDR1 and CDR2 sequences are LGHNT and FRNRAP. The J segment lost 10 bases and the V segment lost 5 bases, leaving 13 bases of the junction unmatched. There are 15 residues in the CDR3. The CDR3 spells CASGRNTDRAGEQFF. The CDR3 DNA is TGTGCTAGTGGTCGTAATACGGACAGGGCCGGCGAGCAGTTCTTC.

This chain links TRBV6-5 with TRBJ2-7; TRBD2 aligns across 10 bases. This CDR3 contains 16 residues. V shed 3 bases and J 6 bases; nucleotides not matched to a gene: 11. Looked up from germline, CDR1 is MNHEY and CDR2 is SVGAGI. The CDR3 sequence: CASSYGGRLAGVEQYF. CDR3 nucleotides: TGTGCCAGCAGTTATGGGGGGAGGCTAGCGGGAGTCGAGCAGTACTTC.

Of note for this clone: The sample holds other DNA sequences that translate to the same CDR3. J is TRBJ1-4 and V is TRBV18, with TRBD1 identical over 9 bases. Trimming at V came to 3 bases and at J to 5 bases, leaving 1 base not matched to a gene. In germline, CDR1 is KGHSH, CDR2 LQKENI. This CDR3 region has 14 residues. CDR3 sequence: CASSPGTGNEKLFF. The CDR3 region has the DNA TGTGCCAGCTCACCTGGGACAGGGAATGAAAAACTGTTTTTT.

The chain combines TRBV6-1 with TRBJ2-1; the match to TRBD1 covers 8 bases. CDR1 is MNHNS, CDR2 SASEGT, per germline. The trim removed 1 base at V and 6 bases at J, leaving 5 bases unmatched. This CDR3 comprises 15 residues. CDR3 in DNA: TGTGCCAGCAGTGAAGAAGGACAGGGCAGCAATGAGCAGTTCTTC. Its protein product is CASSEEGQGSNEQFF.

In this sample, this clone turned up a few times. This chain connects TRBV6-1 to TRBJ1-3; D call uncertain. Per germline, CDR1 MNHNS and CDR2 SASEGT. Trimming took 2 bases from V and 2 from J, leaving 16 bases between them. This CDR3 has 17 amino acids. The CDR3 loop is CASSEILAATAGNTIYF. The CDR3 coding sequence is TGTGCCAGCAGTGAAATACTGGCGGCGACGGCTGGAAACACCATATATTTT.

The chain recombines TRBV5-1 with TRBJ1-3; TRBD1 aligns across 10 bases. The CDR3 has 17 amino acids. V lost 3 bases to trimming and J lost 0 bases; unmatched junction nucleotides: 6. Germline lookup yields CDR1 SGHRS and CDR2 YFSETQ. CDR3 sequence: CASSSGGTGDSGNTIYF. The CDR3 DNA is TGCGCCAGCAGCTCCGGGGGGACAGGGGACTCTGGAAACACCATATATTTT.

The chain is built from TRBV10-1 and TRBJ2-2; 10 bases line up with TRBD1. This CDR3 spans 15 amino acids. Germline CDR1 is WNHNN and CDR2 is SYGVQD (reference sequence). The J segment lost 3 bases and the V segment lost 6 bases, leaving 4 bases of the junction unmatched. The CDR3 loop reads CASRAGTGDTGELFF. In DNA, the CDR3 is TGCGCCAGCAGGGCCGGGACAGGGGACACCGGGGAGCTGTTTTTT.

This clone has just one count. This CDR3 is CATSRGELGQPQHF. The CDR3 DNA sequence: TGTGCCACCAGCAGAGGGGAGTTGGGACAGCCCCAGCATTTT. The rearrangement joins TRBV15 to TRBJ1-5; D remains unclear. CDR1 and CDR2 from the germline V gene are LNHNV and YYDKDF (reference sequence). The CDR3 is made up of 14 amino acids. Trimming left V 1 base short and J 7 bases short, with 11 bases between.

The chain carries TRBV28 and TRBJ2-7; D is unresolved. The germline V gene encodes CDR1 MDHEN and CDR2 SYDVKM. This CDR3 has 13 residues. V dropped 2 bases and J dropped 0 bases, with 5 bases sitting between them. CDR3 nucleotide sequence: TGTGCCAGCAGTTTACGGGTCTCCTACGAGCAGTACTTC. The encoded protein is CASSLRVSYEQYF.

The V gene is TRBV19, the J gene TRBJ1-5, with D possibly matching TRBD1 (6 bases). Germline V gene sequence: CDR1 LNHDA, CDR2 SQIVND (reference sequence). CDR3 length: 16 residues. The V end was cut by 5 bases, the J end by 0 bases, with 14 bases between. The CDR3 sequence is CASSYRQEHSNQPQHF. In DNA, the CDR3 is TGTGCCAGTAGTTACCGACAGGAACATAGCAATCAGCCCCAGCATTTT.

The J gene is TRBJ1-6, the V gene TRBV30; TRBD1 might be the D (5 bases). V was cut by 4 bases and J by 7 bases, with 17 bases left in between. Germline V gene data show CDR1 as GTSNPN and CDR2 as SVGIG (reference sequence). The CDR3 spans 15 residues. The CDR3 here is CAWTRGVPQNSPLHF. The CDR3 bases are TGTGCCTGGACTCGGGGGGTCCCTCAAAATTCACCCCTCCACTTT.

The CDR3 sequence: CASSPRLAAHQETQYF. DNA for the CDR3: TGTGCCAGCAGCCCCCGACTAGCGGCCCACCAAGAGACCCAGTACTTC. This chain joins TRBV3-1 (or the pseudogene TRBV3-2) and TRBJ2-5; 9 bases fit TRBD2. This CDR3 is 16 amino acids long. J was trimmed by 0 bases and V by 4 bases; bases with no gene match: 6. Germline lookup yields CDR1 LGHDT and CDR2 YNNKEL (reference sequence).

The chain joins TRBV24-1 to TRBJ1-1; 10 bases align to TRBD1. Germline trimming cut 3 bases from V and 0 bases from J; bases unmatched to any gene: 12. The CDR3 length is 19 residues. CDR1 is KGHDR and CDR2 is SFDVKD in the germline V gene. The CDR3 region has the DNA TGTGCCACCAGTGATGTCCTGCTCCGGGACAGGGGCATGAACACTGAAGCTTTCTTT. It codes for CATSDVLLRDRGMNTEAFF.

The chain joins TRBV7-9 to TRBJ2-1; 12 positions agree with TRBD2. CDR1 is SEHNR, CDR2 FQNEAQ, per germline (reference sequence). Trimming cost V 3 bases and J 4 bases; bases outside gene matches: 4. The CDR3 contains 16 residues. This CDR3 is CASSFLGTSGYNEQFF. CDR3 bases: TGTGCCAGCAGCTTCCTGGGGACTAGCGGGTACAATGAGCAGTTCTTC.

The chain is built from TRBV28 and TRBJ2-4, with D possibly being TRBD2 (5 bases). Germline CDR1 MDHEN, CDR2 SYDVKM. Trimming pared 6 bases from V and 3 bases from J, leaving 12 bases between. The CDR3 sequence is 14 residues long. CDR3 DNA: TGTGCCAGCAGGGATCTAGCCGTCAAAAACATTCAGTACTTC. Translation gives CASRDLAVKNIQYF. Variable domain in full (rest from reference TRBV28 and TRBJ2-4): DVKVTQSSRYLVKRTGEKVFLECVQDMDHENMFWYRQDPGLGLRLIYFSYDVKMKEKGDIPEGYSVSREKKERFSLILESASTNQTSMYLCASRDLAVKNIQYFGAGTRLSVL.